One sample yielded the 19 T cell receptor beta chains listed below, sequenced in a study of shared clonotypes between healthy human individuals. Only in-frame clones appear in the TCRdb table, and some are missing; sequencing was by immunoSEQ multiplex PCR. The sample consists of about 1 million clones, around 82% of them appearing once. The source material was memory CD4+ T cells from PBMCs. Subset: CD45RA-negative fraction. The receptors stem from a man aged 18 to 30 in good health. Some clones in this sample may be carry-over from other donors' samples.

This clone was observed a few times. The chain employs TRBV5-1 and TRBJ1-1; D gene unclear. The V gene lost 3 bases and the J gene lost 0 bases, with 12 bases spanning the gap. This CDR3 has 15 residues. Germline CDR1 is SGHRS and CDR2 is YFSETQ. The CDR3 is CASSSSAIMNTEAFF. CDR3 nucleotide sequence: TGCGCCAGCAGCTCTTCAGCCATTATGAACACTGAAGCTTTCTTT. The full variable domain, rest sourced from reference TRBV5-1 and TRBJ1-1, is KAGVTQTPRYLIKTRGQQVTLSCSPISGHRSVSWYQQTPGQGLQFLFEYFSETQRNKGNFPGRFSGRQFSNSRSEMNVSTLELGDSALYLCASSSSAIMNTEAFFGQGTRLTVV.

This chain uses TRBV9 with TRBJ2-5; D is possibly TRBD1 or TRBD2 (5 bases each). The CDR3 contains 14 residues. Trimming left V 3 bases short and J 2 bases short, with 11 bases between. Germline V gene lookup returns CDR1 SGDLS and CDR2 YYNGEE. CDR3 residues: CASSGGTAQETQYF. The CDR3 coding sequence is TGTGCCAGCAGCGGAGGGACGGCTCAAGAGACCCAGTACTTC.

V and J are TRBV10-3 and TRBJ2-1; 9 bases fit TRBD2. CDR1 is ENHRY, CDR2 SYGVKD, per germline. The trim removed 2 bases at V and 2 bases at J, leaving 13 bases unmatched. CDR3 length equals 19 residues. The CDR3 DNA follows: TGTGCCATCAGTGAGCCACCTACGCCGACTAGCGGTCCCTACAATGAGCAGTTCTTC. Translation gives CAISEPPTPTSGPYNEQFF.

Here the CDR3 DNA reads TGCGCCAGCAGACGGGAGAACGGTGAGCAGTTCTTC. Amino acid sequence: CASRRENGEQFF. The chain is built from TRBV5-1 and TRBJ2-1, with D perhaps matching TRBD2 (6 bases). The CDR3 is 12 residues long. Trimming left V 5 bases short and J 9 bases short, with 12 bases between. The germline CDR1 and CDR2 sequences are SGHRS and YFSETQ.

The V gene is TRBV28, the J gene TRBJ2-6, with TRBD1 identical over 7 bases. The CDR3 has 14 residues. The junction had 4 bases not matched to a gene; V was cut back by 2 bases and J by 9 bases. The germline CDR1 and CDR2 sequences are MDHEN and SYDVKM. The CDR3 here is CASSLPNRGNVLTF. As DNA, the CDR3 is TGTGCCAGCAGTTTACCGAACAGGGGCAACGTCCTGACTTTC.

V gene TRBV19 combines with J gene TRBJ1-4; 7 nucleotides match TRBD1. The V and J ends lost 2 bases and 3 bases, in that order; junction bases with no gene match: 3. The length of the CDR3 is 15 residues. The V gene's germline CDR1 is LNHDA and CDR2 SQIVND (reference sequence). This CDR3 reads CASSISGQSNEKLFF. The CDR3 region has the DNA TGTGCCAGTAGTATATCGGGACAGTCTAATGAAAAACTGTTTTTT.

Only a few counts were recorded for this clone. The rearrangement links TRBV2 to TRBJ2-2; 15 bases agree with TRBD2. V gave up 6 bases and J gave up 1 base; unmatched junction bases: 6. CDR3 size: 18 residues. Germline values: CDR1 SNHLY, CDR2 FYNNEI. The chain's CDR3 is CASRPGTSGRRNTGELFF. The CDR3 DNA sequence: TGTGCCAGCAGGCCCGGGACTAGCGGGAGGAGGAACACCGGGGAGCTGTTTTTT.

The gene calls are TRBV2 and TRBJ2-1, with 7 positions matching TRBD1. The CDR3 spans 14 residues. CDR1 SNHLY and CDR2 FYNNEI come from the germline V gene. V was clipped by 6 bases and J by 5 bases; unmatched bases: 7. Written as DNA, the CDR3 is TGTGCCAGCAGCCCGGACAGGCAAAACAATGAGCAGTTCTTC. Protein: CASSPDRQNNEQFF. Full variable domain (missing parts from reference TRBV2 and TRBJ2-1): EPEVTQTPSHQVTQMGQEVILRCVPISNHLYFYWYRQILGQKVEFLVSFYNNEISEKSEIFDDQFSVERPDGSNFTLKIRSTKLEDSAMYFCASSPDRQNNEQFFGPGTRLTVL.

The chain carries TRBV27 and TRBJ2-4, with TRBD2 matching over 11 bases. This CDR3 region has 17 residues. The J segment lost 1 base and the V segment lost 5 bases, leaving 7 bases of the junction unmatched. In germline, CDR1 is MNHEY, CDR2 SMNVEV (reference sequence). The CDR3 DNA reads TGTGCCAGCAGTCCCGCCCCTAGCGGGAGGGCCAAAAACATTCAGTACTTC. Translating it yields CASSPAPSGRAKNIQYF.

The V and J genes are TRBV5-1 and TRBJ2-1; D possibly corresponds to TRBD2 (5 bases). CDR3 length equals 15 residues. Trimming left V 7 bases short and J 0 bases short, with 14 bases between. Germline V gene lookup returns CDR1 SGHRS and CDR2 YFSETQ. The CDR3 region has the DNA TGCGCCAGCGGCCCTGGGGAGAGCTCCTACAATGAGCAGTTCTTC. The encoded protein is CASGPGESSYNEQFF.

This clone was recorded many times. This chain connects TRBV19 to TRBJ1-5; D not certain. The CDR3 covers 15 residues. CDR1 and CDR2 from the germline V gene are LNHDA and SQIVND (reference sequence). V was shortened by 2 bases and J by 4 bases, with 12 bases between the two germline ends. CDR3 amino acids: CASSIQVPTNQPQHF. The DNA for the CDR3 is TGTGCCAGTAGTATACAGGTACCGACTAATCAGCCCCAGCATTTT.

This chain uses TRBV4-1 with TRBJ1-2; D gene unclear. From germline, CDR1 is MGHRA and CDR2 YSYEKL. V lost 1 base and J 4 bases, leaving 13 bases between the germline ends. The CDR3 sequence is 15 residues long. This CDR3 reads CASSQVPLGIYGYTF. In DNA form, the CDR3 reads TGCGCCAGCAGCCAAGTTCCCCTCGGGATCTATGGCTACACCTTC.

This clone has a count of ten or more. The rearrangement joins TRBV7-2 to TRBJ2-2; D remains ambiguous. Germline CDR1 SGHTA, CDR2 FQGNSA. The CDR3 sequence is 12 residues long. The V end was cut by 7 bases, the J end by 5 bases, with 8 bases between. CDR3 nucleotides: TGTGCCAGCAAGTTGGATACCGGGGAGCTGTTTTTT. Translated, it gives CASKLDTGELFF.

In regard to this clone: This could be a read error, since a much larger clone is one nucleotide away. The genes are TRBV7-6 and TRBJ1-1; D is unresolved. Trimming took 3 bases from V and 1 from J, leaving 6 bases between them. The CDR3 loop spans 13 amino acids. Looked up from germline, CDR1 is SGHVS and CDR2 is FNYEAQ. The CDR3 region is CASSFQENTEAFF. For the CDR3, the DNA is TGTGCCAGCAGCTTTCAGGAGAACACTGAAGCTTTCTTT.

A few counts support this clone. V and J are TRBV18 and TRBJ2-1; perhaps TRBD2 as D (6 bases). The CDR3 spans 15 residues. Germline V CDR1 and CDR2: KGHSH, LQKENI. With 0 bases removed from V and 7 bases from J, the gap between germline ends came to 13 bases. DNA for the CDR3: TGTGCCAGCTCACCACCGGGGACTCAGACTAATGAGCAGTTCTTC. Translating it yields CASSPPGTQTNEQFF.

On this clone: The same CDR3 arises from other DNA sequences in this sample as well. This rearrangement joins TRBV28 to TRBJ2-7; 11 positions agree with TRBD1. The CDR3 has 15 amino acids. V lost 4 bases to trimming and J lost 3 bases; unmatched junction nucleotides: 5. Germline-derived CDR1 and CDR2 are MDHEN and SYDVKM. CDR3 nucleotides: TGTGCCAGCAGTTCGACCGGGACAGGGGGCTACGAGCAGTACTTC. This gives the protein CASSSTGTGGYEQYF.

V gene TRBV7-9 combines with J gene TRBJ2-5; 8 nucleotides agree with TRBD1. The CDR3 spans 14 residues. The V and J ends lost 2 bases and 5 bases, in that order; junction bases with no gene match: 4. Germline CDR1 SEHNR, CDR2 FQNEAQ (reference sequence). As DNA, the CDR3 is TGTGCCAGCAGCTTACAGGGGGCGGAGGAGACCCAGTACTTC. It is translated as CASSLQGAEETQYF.

The chain couples TRBV10-3 to TRBJ2-3; 13 nucleotides agree with TRBD2. V was pared by 6 bases and J by 5 bases, with 5 bases of the junction left unmatched. Germline CDR1 and CDR2: ENHRY and SYGVKD. This CDR3 region has 15 residues. CDR3 bases: TGTGCCATCAGCTTACTAGCGGGAGGGGGAGATACGCAGTATTTT. This translates into CAISLLAGGGDTQYF.

With respect to this clone: At the DNA level, this CDR3 is encoded by other sequences in the same sample as well. The chain combines TRBV27 with TRBJ2-1; 10 bases are shared with TRBD2. There are 15 residues in the CDR3. Germline assignment: CDR1 MNHEY and CDR2 SMNVEV (reference sequence). After removal of 6 bases from V and 6 bases from J, the junction contained 8 bases not matched to a gene. CDR3 residues: CASSRLAGDVNEQFF. CDR3 DNA sequence: TGTGCCAGCAGCCGCCTAGCGGGAGACGTCAATGAGCAGTTCTTC.